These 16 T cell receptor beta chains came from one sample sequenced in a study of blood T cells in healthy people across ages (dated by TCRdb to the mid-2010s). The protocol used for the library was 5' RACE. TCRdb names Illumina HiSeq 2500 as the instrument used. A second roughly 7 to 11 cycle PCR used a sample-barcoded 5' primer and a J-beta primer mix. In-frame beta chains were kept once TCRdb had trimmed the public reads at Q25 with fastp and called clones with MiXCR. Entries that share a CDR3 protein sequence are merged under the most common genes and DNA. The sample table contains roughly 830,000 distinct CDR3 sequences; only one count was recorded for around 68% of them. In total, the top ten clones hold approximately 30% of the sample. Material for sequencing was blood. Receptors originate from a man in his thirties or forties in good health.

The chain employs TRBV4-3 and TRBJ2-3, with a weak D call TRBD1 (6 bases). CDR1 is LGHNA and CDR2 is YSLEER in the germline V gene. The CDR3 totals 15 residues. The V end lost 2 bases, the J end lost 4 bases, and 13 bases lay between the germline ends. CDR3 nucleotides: TGCGCCAGCAGCCAAAGATCAGGGGTCCCAGATACGCAGTATTTT. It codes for CASSQRSGVPDTQYF.

The CDR3 DNA reads TGTGCCAGCAGCTTGTTTGCAATCACCGGGGGACTAGAAGAGCAGTACTTC. Translated, it gives CASSLFAITGGLEEQYF. The chain joins TRBV5-6 to TRBJ2-5, with 8 bases fitting TRBD2. Germline CDR1 reads SGHDT; CDR2 reads YYEEEE. The CDR3 runs 17 residues. V lost 1 base and J lost 11; bases outside the gene matches: 19.

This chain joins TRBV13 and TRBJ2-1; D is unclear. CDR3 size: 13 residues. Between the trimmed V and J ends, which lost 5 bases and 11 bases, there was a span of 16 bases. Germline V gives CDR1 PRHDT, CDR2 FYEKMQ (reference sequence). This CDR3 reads CASSPDPSGKQFF. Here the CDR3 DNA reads TGTGCCAGCAGCCCCGACCCAAGTGGGAAGCAGTTCTTC.

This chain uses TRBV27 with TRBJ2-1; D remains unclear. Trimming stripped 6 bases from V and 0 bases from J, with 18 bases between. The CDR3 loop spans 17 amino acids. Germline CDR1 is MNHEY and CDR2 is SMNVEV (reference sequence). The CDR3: CASSPFELASSYNEQFF. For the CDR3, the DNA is TGTGCCAGCAGCCCGTTTGAGCTGGCGAGCTCCTACAATGAGCAGTTCTTC.

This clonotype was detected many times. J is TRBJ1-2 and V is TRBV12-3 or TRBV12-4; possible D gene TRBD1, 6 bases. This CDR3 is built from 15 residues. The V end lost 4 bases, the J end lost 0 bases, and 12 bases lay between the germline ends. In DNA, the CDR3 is TGTGCCAGCAGTTGGGGGGCACAAGCTAACTATGGCTACACCTTC. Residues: CASSWGAQANYGYTF.

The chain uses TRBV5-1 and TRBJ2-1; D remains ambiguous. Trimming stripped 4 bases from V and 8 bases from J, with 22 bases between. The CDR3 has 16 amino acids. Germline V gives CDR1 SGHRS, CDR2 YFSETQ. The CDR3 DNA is TGCGCCAGCAGCGCCTCAGACCGTATAGTACAATATGAGCAGTTCTTC. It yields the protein CASSASDRIVQYEQFF.

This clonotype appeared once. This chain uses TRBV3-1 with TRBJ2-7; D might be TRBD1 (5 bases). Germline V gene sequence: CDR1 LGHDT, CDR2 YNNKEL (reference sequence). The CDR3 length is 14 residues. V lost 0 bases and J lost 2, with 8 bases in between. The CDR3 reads CASSQETVAYEQYF. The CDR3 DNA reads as TGTGCCAGCAGCCAAGAGACAGTCGCCTACGAGCAGTACTTC.

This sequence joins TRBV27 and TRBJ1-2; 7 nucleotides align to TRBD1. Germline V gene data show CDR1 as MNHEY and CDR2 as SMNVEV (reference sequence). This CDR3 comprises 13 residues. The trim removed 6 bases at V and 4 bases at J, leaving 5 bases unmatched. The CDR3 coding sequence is TGTGCCAGCAGGGGACAGCTCCCCTATGGCTACACCTTC. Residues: CASRGQLPYGYTF.

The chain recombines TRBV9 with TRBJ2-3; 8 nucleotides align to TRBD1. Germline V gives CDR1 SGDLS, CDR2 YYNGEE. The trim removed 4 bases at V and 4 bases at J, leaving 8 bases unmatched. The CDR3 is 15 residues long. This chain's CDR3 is CASSTRQGPADTQYF. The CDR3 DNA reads TGTGCCAGCAGCACCCGACAGGGGCCCGCAGATACGCAGTATTTT.

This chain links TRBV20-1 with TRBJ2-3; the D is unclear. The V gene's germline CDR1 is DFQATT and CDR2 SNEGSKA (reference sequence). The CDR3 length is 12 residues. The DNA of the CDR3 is TGCAGCGCCTCGATTACCCCCGATACGCAGTATTTT. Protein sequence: CSASITPDTQYF.

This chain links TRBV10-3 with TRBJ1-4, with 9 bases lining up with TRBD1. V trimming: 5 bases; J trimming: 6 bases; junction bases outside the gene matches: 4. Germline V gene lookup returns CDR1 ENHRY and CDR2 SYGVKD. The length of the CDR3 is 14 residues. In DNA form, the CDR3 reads TGTGCCATCAGTAGTGGACAGGGGTATGAAAAACTGTTTTTT. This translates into CAISSGQGYEKLFF.

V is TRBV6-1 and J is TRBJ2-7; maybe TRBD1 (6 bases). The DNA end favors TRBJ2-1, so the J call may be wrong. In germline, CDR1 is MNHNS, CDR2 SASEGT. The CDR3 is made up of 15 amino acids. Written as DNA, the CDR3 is TGTGCCAGCAGTGTCCTGGGGGACACAGGCAATGAGCAGTTCTTC. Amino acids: CASSVLGDTGNEQFF.

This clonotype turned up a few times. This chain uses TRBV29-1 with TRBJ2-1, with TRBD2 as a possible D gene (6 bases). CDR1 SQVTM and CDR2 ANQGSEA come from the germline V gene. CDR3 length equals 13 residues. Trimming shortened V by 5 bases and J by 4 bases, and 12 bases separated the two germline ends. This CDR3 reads CSVQGGAYNEQFF. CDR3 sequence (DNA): TGCAGCGTTCAGGGCGGGGCGTACAATGAGCAGTTCTTC.

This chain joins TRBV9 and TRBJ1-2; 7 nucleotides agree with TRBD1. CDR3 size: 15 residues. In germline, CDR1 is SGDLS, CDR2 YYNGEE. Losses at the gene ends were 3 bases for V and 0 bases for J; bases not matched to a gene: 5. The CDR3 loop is CASSGRQGTNYGYTF. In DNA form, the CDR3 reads TGTGCCAGCAGCGGCCGACAGGGAACTAACTATGGCTACACCTTC.

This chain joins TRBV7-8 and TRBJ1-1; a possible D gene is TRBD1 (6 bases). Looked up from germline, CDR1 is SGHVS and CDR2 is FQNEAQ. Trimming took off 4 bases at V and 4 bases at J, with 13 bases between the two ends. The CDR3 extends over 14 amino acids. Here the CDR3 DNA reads TGTGCCAGCAGCTCCAGGGGCAAAGGCACTGAAGCTTTCTTT. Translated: CASSSRGKGTEAFF. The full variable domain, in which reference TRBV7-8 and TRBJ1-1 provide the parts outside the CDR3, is GAGVSQSPRYKVAKRGQDVALRCDPISGHVSLFWYQQALGQGPEFLTYFQNEAQLDKSGLPSDRFFAERPEGSVSTLKIQRTQQEDSAVYLCASSSRGKGTEAFFGQGTRLTVV.

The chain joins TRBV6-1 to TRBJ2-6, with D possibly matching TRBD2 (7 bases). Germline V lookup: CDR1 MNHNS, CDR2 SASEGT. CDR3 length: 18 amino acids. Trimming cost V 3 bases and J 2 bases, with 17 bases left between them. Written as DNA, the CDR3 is TGTGCCAGCAGTGATCGGGGGGCTCGAATCCCTGGGGCCAACGTCCTGACTTTC. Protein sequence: CASSDRGARIPGANVLTF.